Listed here are 9 T cell receptor beta chains from one sample, sequenced in a study of beta chain features in type 1 diabetes. The antigens these receptors bind are not known. The whole isolated RNA underwent reverse transcription, so sequencing captured expressed TCRB transcripts. The data were produced by immunoSEQ multiplex PCR, yet TCRdb's version contains in-frame clones alone and is incomplete. The sample has 41,000 or so clones, over 50% seen once. The study, taken as a whole, reports: Moderate but significant shortening of TCRB CDR3s was recorded in all four CD4+ subsets from Type 1 diabetes patients.

Sequenced sample: Tregs from blood. Source of these receptors: a man in his thirties or forties with type 1 diabetes. Some clones in this sample may be carry-over from other donors' samples.

The rearrangement links TRBV19 to TRBJ2-2; perhaps TRBD2 as D (6 bases). Trimming removed 5 bases from V and 5 bases from J, with 18 bases in between. This CDR3 spans 16 amino acids. CDR1 LNHDA and CDR2 SQIVND come from the germline V gene (reference sequence). The CDR3 DNA follows: TGTGCCAGTAGTCGGCCCCCCGGGGGTGGAACCGGGGAGCTGTTTTTT. Its translation is CASSRPPGGGTGELFF.

The sample holds one count of this clone. The chain has TRBV2 and TRBJ2-5, with D possibly TRBD2 on 6 matching bases. The ends were cut back, 3 bases at V and 5 bases at J, with 16 bases in the middle. In germline, CDR1 is SNHLY, CDR2 FYNNEI. The CDR3 loop spans 15 amino acids. Here the CDR3 DNA reads TGTGCCAGCAGTGAGACCGGGGGTGGAGAGGAGACCCAGTACTTC. It encodes CASSETGGGEETQYF.

CDR3 coding DNA: TGTGCCAGCAGCCCCGACAGGGCGAACACTGAAGCTTTCTTT. Its protein is CASSPDRANTEAFF. V usage is TRBV9 and J usage is TRBJ1-1; the match to TRBD1 covers 7 bases. This CDR3 has 14 amino acids. V dropped 4 bases and J dropped 1; count of bases not matched to a gene: 4. CDR1 and CDR2 (germline): SGDLS, YYNGEE.

This clone was detected only a few times. The chain carries TRBV7-2 and TRBJ2-2; 10 bases fit TRBD1. This CDR3 has 17 amino acids. The junction had 6 bases not matched to a gene; V was cut back by 5 bases and J by 0 bases. Germline loops: CDR1 SGHTA, CDR2 FQGNSA. CDR3: CASSPRDRGPNTGELFF. The CDR3 DNA follows: TGTGCCAGCAGCCCCCGGGACAGGGGTCCGAACACCGGGGAGCTGTTTTTT.

The V gene is TRBV6-6, the J gene TRBJ2-7; D possibly corresponds to TRBD2 (7 bases). V was shortened by 6 bases and J by 7 bases, with 13 bases between the two germline ends. From germline, CDR1 is MNHNY and CDR2 SVGAGI (reference sequence). The CDR3 is 12 amino acids. The CDR3 nucleotides read TGTGCCAGCAGGCCTGAGGGGGGGGAGCAGTACTTC. This sequence encodes CASRPEGGEQYF.

V gene TRBV6-6 combines with J gene TRBJ1-5; no clear D. There are 16 residues in the CDR3. The germline V gene has CDR1 MNHNY and CDR2 SVGAGI (reference sequence). The V end was cut by 0 bases, the J end by 1 base, with 10 bases between. The CDR3 sequence is CASSYSDSGSNQPQHF. CDR3 nucleotides: TGTGCCAGCAGTTACTCGGATTCAGGAAGCAATCAGCCCCAGCATTTT.

The CDR3 nucleotides read TGTGCCAGCAGCCAGCGGGGGAACACAGATACGCAGTATTTT. It is translated as CASSQRGNTDTQYF. J is TRBJ2-3 and V is TRBV11-3; TRBD2 aligns across 8 bases. Germline-derived CDR1 and CDR2 are SGHNT and YENEEA. With 5 bases clipped from V and 2 bases from J, the junction kept 3 bases outside the gene matches. The CDR3 spans 14 residues.

The gene calls are TRBV5-4 and TRBJ1-4, with 11 bases identical to TRBD1. The V gene end was trimmed by 3 bases and the J gene end by 8 bases; junction bases not matched to a gene: 6. From germline, CDR1 is SGHNT and CDR2 YYREEE (reference sequence). The CDR3 is 15 amino acids. CDR3 amino acids: CASSSTGTGGEKLFF. CDR3 sequence (DNA): TGTGCCAGCAGCTCGACCGGGACAGGGGGGGAAAAACTGTTTTTT.

The chain recombines TRBV2 with TRBJ1-5; 9 bases map to TRBD1. V was pared by 6 bases and J by 6 bases, with 9 bases of the junction left unmatched. The CDR3 is 15 amino acids. Germline CDR1 SNHLY, CDR2 FYNNEI. Here the CDR3 DNA reads TGTGCCAGCAGCGCGGGACAGGGAGGTACTCAGCCCCAGCATTTT. This translates into CASSAGQGGTQPQHF.